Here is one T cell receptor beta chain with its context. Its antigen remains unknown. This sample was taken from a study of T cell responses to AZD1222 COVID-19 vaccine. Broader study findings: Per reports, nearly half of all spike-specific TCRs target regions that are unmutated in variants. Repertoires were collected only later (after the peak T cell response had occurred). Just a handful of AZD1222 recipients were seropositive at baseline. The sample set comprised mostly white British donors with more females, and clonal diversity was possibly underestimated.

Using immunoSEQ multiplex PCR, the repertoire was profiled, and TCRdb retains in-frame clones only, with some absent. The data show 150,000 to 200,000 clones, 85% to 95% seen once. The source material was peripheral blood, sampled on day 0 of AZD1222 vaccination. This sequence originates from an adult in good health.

CDR3 region: CASSLVVVDDQPQHF. The CDR3 bases are TGTGCCAGCAGCCTAGTTGTGGTAGACGATCAGCCCCAGCATTTT. The chain carries TRBV7-2 and TRBJ1-5, with no clear D. Trimming took 5 bases from V and 5 from J, leaving 16 bases between them. Germline V gives CDR1 SGHTA, CDR2 FQGNSA. This CDR3 is 15 amino acids long.